These 21 T cell receptor beta chains were sequenced from one sample in a study of blood T cell repertoires in COVID-19. The table came from immunoSEQ multiplex PCR; TCRdb's copy has only in-frame clones and leaves some out. Of some 44,000 clones listed, roughly 90% were seen once; the top ten hold roughly 14%. Sequencing was performed on peripheral blood. These receptors were obtained from a man in his 60s with active COVID-19.

The genes are TRBV5-4 and TRBJ2-3, with TRBD2 matching 8 bases. There are 15 residues in the CDR3. Per germline, CDR1 SGHNT and CDR2 YYREEE (reference sequence). Trimming cost V 4 bases and J 5 bases; bases outside gene matches: 9. CDR3 sequence: CASSPGGGPGDTQYF. CDR3 DNA sequence: TGTGCCAGCAGCCCGGGGGGGGGCCCCGGAGATACGCAGTATTTT.

This rearrangement joins TRBV5-1 to TRBJ2-3; 8 bases agree with TRBD1. The germline V gene encodes CDR1 SGHRS and CDR2 YFSETQ. The junction had 7 bases not matched to a gene; V was cut back by 3 bases and J by 1 base. This CDR3 comprises 16 residues. The CDR3 bases are TGCGCCAGCAGCTATGGGACAGGCCGGGGCACAGATACGCAGTATTTT. This gives the protein CASSYGTGRGTDTQYF. Combining the CDR3 with reference TRBV5-1 and TRBJ2-3 gives the whole variable domain KAGVTQTPRYLIKTRGQQVTLSCSPISGHRSVSWYQQTPGQGLQFLFEYFSETQRNKGNFPGRFSGRQFSNSRSEMNVSTLELGDSALYLCASSYGTGRGTDTQYFGPGTRLTVL.

The rearrangement uses TRBV30 and TRBJ2-5; 7 nucleotides align to TRBD2. Germline CDR1 and CDR2: GTSNPN and SVGIG (reference sequence). The V and J ends lost 1 base and 5 bases, in that order; junction bases with no gene match: 7. The CDR3 extends over 14 amino acids. In DNA, the CDR3 is TGTGCCTGGAGTGGTACGGGAGGTTCGGAGACCCAGTACTTC. Residues: CAWSGTGGSETQYF.

The V and J genes are TRBV7-3 and TRBJ2-1, with 7 bases aligning to TRBD1. Germline CDR1 SGHTA, CDR2 FQGTGA. CDR3 length: 16 residues. Trimming at V came to 5 bases and at J to 8 bases, leaving 15 bases not matched to a gene. The CDR3 is CASSRLGQEGHDEQFF. The DNA for the CDR3 is TGTGCCAGCAGCCGGCTCGGACAGGAAGGTCACGATGAGCAGTTCTTC.

The V and J genes are TRBV4-1 and TRBJ2-7; D is unclear. The CDR3 has 15 residues. V was shortened by 3 bases and J by 1 base, with 13 bases between the two germline ends. Germline V lookup: CDR1 MGHRA, CDR2 YSYEKL. The chain's CDR3 is CASSQELGVSYEQYF. The DNA for the CDR3 is TGCGCCAGCAGCCAGGAGCTAGGAGTTTCCTACGAGCAGTACTTC.

The chain combines TRBV30 with TRBJ1-6; possible D gene TRBD1, 5 bases. The V end lost 2 bases, the J end lost 1 base, and 12 bases lay between the germline ends. This CDR3 is built from 16 residues. Germline CDR1 is GTSNPN and CDR2 is SVGIG (reference sequence). As DNA, the CDR3 is TGTGCCTGGAGTTTTCTGGGGGGGTCCTATAATTCACCCCTCCACTTT. Encoded protein: CAWSFLGGSYNSPLHF.

The chain combines TRBV7-9 with TRBJ2-1; 9 nucleotides match TRBD2. Trimming at V came to 5 bases and at J to 7 bases, leaving 9 bases not matched to a gene. The CDR3 has 15 amino acids. Germline V CDR1 and CDR2: SEHNR, FQNEAQ (reference sequence). The CDR3 is CASSLMTSGSNEQFF. CDR3 DNA: TGTGCCAGCAGCCTAATGACTAGCGGTTCAAATGAGCAGTTCTTC.

This clone was picked up one time. The chain employs TRBV6-4 and TRBJ2-7, with a tentative D call TRBD1 (6 bases). Germline-derived CDR1 and CDR2 are MRHNA and SNTAGT. The ends were cut back, 4 bases at V and 3 bases at J, with 16 bases in the middle. This CDR3 has 15 amino acids. CDR3 DNA: TGTGCCAGCAGTGTGGCCCACATACAGGGCTACGAGCAGTACTTC. Translated, it gives CASSVAHIQGYEQYF.

The chain recombines TRBV7-9 with TRBJ1-1; a possible D gene is TRBD1 (5 bases). V dropped 0 bases and J dropped 3 bases, with 11 bases sitting between them. The CDR3 consists of 15 residues. The germline CDR1 and CDR2 sequences are SEHNR and FQNEAQ (reference sequence). In DNA form, the CDR3 reads TGTGCCAGCAGCTTAGCGGGGCGTGATTACACTGAAGCTTTCTTT. Amino acid sequence: CASSLAGRDYTEAFF. Filled out from reference TRBV7-9 and TRBJ1-1, the complete variable domain reads DTGVSQNPRHKITKRGQNVTFRCDPISEHNRLYWYRQTLGQGPEFLTYFQNEAQLEKSRLLSDRFSAERPKGSFSTLEIQRTEQGDSAMYLCASSLAGRDYTEAFFGQGTRLTVV.

CDR3 DNA: TGCGCCAGCAGCCGGGGGGGCAGCGGGAACACTGAAGCTTTCTTT. Its translation is CASSRGGSGNTEAFF. V and J are TRBV4-1 and TRBJ1-1; weak D call: TRBD1 (6 bases). The CDR3 covers 15 residues. V was pared by 4 bases and J by 1 base, with 13 bases between. Germline-derived CDR1 and CDR2 are MGHRA and YSYEKL.

The V call is TRBV5-1, the J call TRBJ2-1; 10 bases are a match to TRBD2. The trim removed 2 bases at V and 8 bases at J, leaving 7 bases unmatched. Germline V CDR1 and CDR2: SGHRS, YFSETQ. This CDR3 has 15 amino acids. The CDR3 coding sequence is TGCGCCAGCAGCTTCCAGACTAGCGGGCCTCATGAGCAGTTCTTC. Amino acids: CASSFQTSGPHEQFF.

The CDR3 DNA reads as TGTGCCAGCAGCCCGATAGCGGGAGTCTCTTACGAGCAGTACTTC. This translates into CASSPIAGVSYEQYF. The chain is built from TRBV9 and TRBJ2-7; 9 bases map to TRBD2. V was pared by 4 bases and J by 4 bases, with 9 bases of the junction left unmatched. Germline V lookup: CDR1 SGDLS, CDR2 YYNGEE. The CDR3 contains 15 residues.

The V gene is TRBV12-3 or TRBV12-4, the J gene TRBJ1-3; no clear D gene. Between the trimmed V and J ends, which lost 3 bases and 4 bases, there was a span of 7 bases. The CDR3 is 13 residues long. CDR3 DNA: TGTGCCAGCAGTTTTAGCGAGGGAAACACCATATATTTT. It specifies CASSFSEGNTIYF.

The chain's CDR3 is CASRQAGGPTRETQYF. CDR3 nucleotide sequence: TGTGCCAGCAGGCAGGCGGGGGGCCCCACCCGAGAGACCCAGTACTTC. The gene calls are TRBV28 and TRBJ2-5; 8 positions match TRBD2. The junction had 13 bases not matched to a gene; V was cut back by 6 bases and J by 4 bases. The CDR3 has 16 amino acids. Germline V gene data show CDR1 as MDHEN and CDR2 as SYDVKM.

The rearrangement joins TRBV19 to TRBJ2-7, with 7 bases aligning to TRBD1. With 5 bases clipped from V and 6 bases from J, the junction kept 4 bases outside the gene matches. Germline assignment: CDR1 LNHDA and CDR2 SQIVND (reference sequence). The CDR3 has 12 amino acids. The DNA of the CDR3 is TGTGCCAGTAGTGACAGGGAGCTCGAGCAGTACTTC. It specifies CASSDRELEQYF.

This clone appeared a single time. This chain uses TRBV3-1 (or the pseudogene TRBV3-2) with TRBJ1-3, with unresolved D. Germline CDR1 is LGHDT and CDR2 is YNNKEL (reference sequence). Trimming removed 3 bases at V and 2 bases at J, with 2 bases between. CDR3 size: 12 residues. The CDR3 is CASSHTGNTIYF. The DNA of the CDR3 is TGTGCCAGCAGCCACACTGGAAACACCATATATTTT.

This chain links TRBV30 with TRBJ2-1, with TRBD2 as a possible D gene (6 bases). CDR3 length: 14 amino acids. In germline, CDR1 is GTSNPN, CDR2 SVGIG (reference sequence). V lost 0 bases to trimming and J lost 9 bases, with 15 bases between them. CDR3 DNA: TGTGCCTGGAGTGTACGTCGGGGGAAAGTTGAGCAGTTCTTC. As protein: CAWSVRRGKVEQFF.

The V gene is TRBV24-1, the J gene TRBJ2-2, with TRBD2 matching over 11 bases. Germline assignment: CDR1 KGHDR and CDR2 SFDVKD. The CDR3 is made up of 15 amino acids. The CDR3 sequence: CATGLAGGGTGELFF. The DNA of the CDR3 is TGTGCGACCGGGCTAGCGGGGGGCGGCACCGGGGAGCTGTTTTTT.

The chain has TRBV27 and TRBJ2-6; 10 bases align to TRBD2. V was pared by 5 bases and J by 2 bases, with 15 bases of the junction left unmatched. Germline-derived CDR1 and CDR2 are MNHEY and SMNVEV (reference sequence). The CDR3 has 20 amino acids. As DNA, the CDR3 is TGTGCCAGCAGTGGCCCGCCCGGTCTAGCGGGAGTCCCTGGGGCCAACGTCCTGACTTTC. This encodes CASSGPPGLAGVPGANVLTF.

The chain uses TRBV24-1 and TRBJ2-5, with 8 nucleotides matching TRBD1. This CDR3 is 16 amino acids long. J lost 4 bases, V lost 4 bases, and 10 bases had no gene match. CDR1 is KGHDR and CDR2 is SFDVKD in the germline V gene. CDR3 in amino acids: CATSDSKDRESETQYF. CDR3 DNA: TGTGCCACCAGTGACTCCAAGGACAGGGAATCAGAGACCCAGTACTTC.

The chain carries TRBV19 and TRBJ2-7; D remains unclear. CDR1 LNHDA and CDR2 SQIVND come from the germline V gene (reference sequence). This CDR3 comprises 15 residues. Trimming took 3 bases from V and 2 from J, leaving 14 bases between them. The CDR3 sequence is CASSIGGSPAYEQYF. The CDR3 bases are TGTGCCAGTAGTATTGGTGGCTCCCCCGCCTACGAGCAGTACTTC.